The 23 T cell receptor beta chains reported below all come from one sample, sequenced in a study of cytomegalovirus exposure and HLA in healthy donors. A multiplex PCR was run with 60 Vbeta primers and 13 Jbeta primers. Repertoires were generated with immunoSEQ multiplex PCR, while TCRdb's copy carries only in-frame clones and drops some. This table has about 100,000 clones, 70% to 80% appearing once. The sequenced sample was PBMCs. These receptor sequences come from a man between 50 and 59 years old in good health and CMV-seropositive.

The chain combines TRBV11-3 with TRBJ2-5; unclear D gene. The germline gives CDR1 SGHNT, CDR2 YENEEA. The CDR3 covers 13 residues. Trimming pared 0 bases from V and 5 bases from J, leaving 7 bases between. CDR3 protein: CASSLDGSETQYF. Written as DNA, the CDR3 is TGTGCCAGCAGCTTAGATGGCTCGGAGACCCAGTACTTC.

Concerning this clone itself: One end of the junction varies from germline; a read error may be responsible. The chain has TRBV19 and TRBJ1-1, with a weak D call TRBD1 (6 bases). CDR3 length: 16 residues. From germline, CDR1 is LNHDA and CDR2 SQIVND (reference sequence). The CDR3 DNA reads as TGTGCCAGTAGTATACTTTCACAGGGAAGGAACGCTGAAGCTTTCTTT. Protein: CASSILSQGRNAEAFF.

CDR3 sequence (DNA): TGTGCCAGCAGCCCCGGTGGGGTAGCGGGGTACCAAGAGACCCAGTACTTC. Its translation: CASSPGGVAGYQETQYF. The chain is built from TRBV5-4 and TRBJ2-5; the match to TRBD2 covers 8 bases. CDR1 and CDR2 from the germline V gene are SGHNT and YYREEE (reference sequence). The CDR3 is 17 residues long. V lost 4 bases and J lost 0; bases outside the gene matches: 11.

The CDR3 region has the DNA TGTGCCAGCAGTCCTTACAATGAGCAGTTCTTC. Its translation: CASSPYNEQFF. The chain joins TRBV6-1 to TRBJ2-1; D remains unclear. This CDR3 has 11 residues. V lost 5 bases and J lost 4, with 3 bases in between. The germline V gene encodes CDR1 MNHNS and CDR2 SASEGT.

V is TRBV9 and J is TRBJ1-4, with D uncertain. Germline CDR1 SGDLS, CDR2 YYNGEE. The V end was cut by 4 bases, the J end by 4 bases, with 14 bases between. This CDR3 has 15 residues. CDR3 loop: CASSSPRDINEKLFF. The CDR3 nucleotides read TGTGCCAGCAGCTCCCCGAGGGATATTAATGAAAAACTGTTTTTT.

This clone was detected only a few times. CDR3 region: CASSLEGGVGGTQYF. CDR3 DNA: TGCGCCAGCAGCTTGGAGGGAGGGGTCGGTGGGACCCAGTACTTC. This rearrangement joins TRBV5-1 to TRBJ2-5, with TRBD2 identical over 7 bases. Looked up from germline, CDR1 is SGHRS and CDR2 is YFSETQ. The CDR3 extends over 15 amino acids. V lost 0 bases and J lost 7; bases outside the gene matches: 9.

This rearrangement joins TRBV14 to TRBJ2-3, with unresolved D. Trimming removed 1 base from V and 0 bases from J, with 8 bases in between. CDR1 and CDR2 from the germline V gene are SGHDN and FVKESK. This CDR3 has 15 amino acids. The DNA for the CDR3 is TGTGCCAGCAGCCAAGGACATATCAGCACAGATACGCAGTATTTT. The encoded protein is CASSQGHISTDTQYF.

The chain employs TRBV19 and TRBJ1-4, with TRBD1 matching over 10 bases. This CDR3 has 15 amino acids. The germline V gene encodes CDR1 LNHDA and CDR2 SQIVND (reference sequence). With 5 bases clipped from V and 6 bases from J, the junction kept 6 bases outside the gene matches. CDR3 sequence: CASSVRGTGDEKLFF. The CDR3 region has the DNA TGTGCCAGTAGTGTTCGGGGGACAGGGGATGAAAAACTGTTTTTT. The whole variable domain, filled in from reference TRBV19 and TRBJ1-4, reads DGGITQSPKYLFRKEGQNVTLSCEQNLNHDAMYWYRQDPGQGLRLIYYSQIVNDFQKGDIAEGYSVSREKKESFPLTVTSAQKNPTAFYLCASSVRGTGDEKLFFGSGTQLSVL.

The chain links TRBV11-2 to TRBJ2-1; 9 bases match TRBD2. Trimming removed 1 base from V and 2 bases from J; junction bases left unmatched: 0. This CDR3 region has 15 residues. The germline gives CDR1 SGHAT, CDR2 FQNNGV. The CDR3 reads CASSLASGTYNEQFF. In DNA form, the CDR3 reads TGTGCCAGCAGCTTAGCTAGCGGGACCTACAATGAGCAGTTCTTC.

This chain uses TRBV2 with TRBJ1-2, with D possibly TRBD1 on 6 matching bases. Germline CDR1 SNHLY, CDR2 FYNNEI. This CDR3 is built from 19 residues. Trimming cost V 6 bases and J 1 base, with 27 bases left between them. In nucleotides, the CDR3 is TGTGCCAGCAGCGGCTATTTCCGGGACATGAATCGACTTAACTATGGCTACACCTTC. This codes for CASSGYFRDMNRLNYGYTF.

This chain connects TRBV6-6 to TRBJ1-1; D is unclear. Germline loops: CDR1 MNHNY, CDR2 SVGAGI (reference sequence). The V end was cut by 6 bases, the J end by 1 base, with 15 bases between. The CDR3 has 15 residues. CDR3 bases: TGTGCCAGCAGCAACCTACGGTTACCGAACACTGAAGCTTTCTTT. Protein product: CASSNLRLPNTEAFF.

This clone was found many times. The chain is built from TRBV19 and TRBJ1-1; tentatively, D is TRBD1 (5 bases). The CDR3 spans 12 residues. Germline-derived CDR1 and CDR2 are LNHDA and SQIVND (reference sequence). V lost 2 bases, J lost 10 bases, and 11 bases lay in between. The CDR3 here is CASSIRDSGAFF. The CDR3 DNA reads as TGTGCCAGTAGTATAAGGGACTCGGGAGCTTTCTTT.

The genes are TRBV21-1 and TRBJ1-5; the D segment call TRBD1 is taken from the table without a DNA check. TRBV21-1 is a pseudogene. The CDR3 totals 15 residues. The CDR3 region is CASSKTQGSDQPQHF. The CDR3 nucleotides read TGTGCCAGCAGCAAAACGCAGGGGAGTGATCAGCCCCAGCATTTT.

The chain couples TRBV7-3 to TRBJ2-3; TRBD2 matches 7 bases. The CDR3 is made up of 16 amino acids. Germline V gene sequence: CDR1 SGHTA, CDR2 FQGTGA. J was trimmed by 5 bases and V by 3 bases; bases with no gene match: 11. The CDR3 spells CASSFSPGAGEDTQYF. CDR3 DNA: TGTGCCAGCAGCTTCTCGCCCGGTGCGGGGGAAGATACGCAGTATTTT.

This clone is a singleton in its sample. The chain recombines TRBV5-5 with TRBJ2-3; D is possibly TRBD1 (6 bases). Trimming shortened V by 4 bases and J by 4 bases, and 13 bases separated the two germline ends. CDR1 is SGHKS and CDR2 is YYEKEE in the germline V gene (reference sequence). This CDR3 has 14 amino acids. DNA of the CDR3: TGTGCCAGCAGCCGGAGACAGGTAGCAGATACGCAGTATTTT. Residues: CASSRRQVADTQYF.

CDR3 DNA sequence: TGTGCCAGCAGCCCCGGACTAGCAGAGTACGAGCAGTACTTC. This sequence encodes CASSPGLAEYEQYF. V usage is TRBV5-5 and J usage is TRBJ2-7; TRBD2 agrees at 8 bases. In germline, CDR1 is SGHKS, CDR2 YYEKEE (reference sequence). The CDR3 runs to 14 residues. The V segment lost 4 bases and the J segment 4 bases; nucleotides outside the gene matches: 7.

The chain combines TRBV9 with TRBJ1-2; TRBD1 matches 9 bases. Trimming took 5 bases from V and 8 from J; bases not matched to a gene: 7. The CDR3 consists of 13 residues. The germline V gene has CDR1 SGDLS and CDR2 YYNGEE. The CDR3 DNA sequence: TGTGCCAGCAGTAGGGACAGGGTAAAGGGCTACACCTTC. Translating gives CASSRDRVKGYTF.

The J gene is TRBJ1-5, the V gene TRBV4-1; D might be TRBD1 (5 bases). This CDR3 has 15 amino acids. The V gene's germline CDR1 is MGHRA and CDR2 YSYEKL. The V end lost 4 bases, the J end lost 0 bases, and 10 bases lay between the germline ends. CDR3 bases: TGCGCCAGCAGCCCGACAGTTTATAGCAATCAGCCCCAGCATTTT. Translated: CASSPTVYSNQPQHF.

The chain employs TRBV7-3 and TRBJ2-1; 11 bases map to TRBD2. The CDR3 runs 14 residues. CDR1 and CDR2 (germline): SGHTA, FQGTGA. J gave up 8 bases and V 5 bases, and 5 bases lay outside the gene matches. CDR3 sequence reads: CASSPLAGGDEQFF. CDR3 in DNA: TGTGCCAGCAGCCCCTTAGCGGGGGGGGATGAGCAGTTCTTC. The variable domain in full, with the rest retrieved from reference TRBV7-3 and TRBJ2-1, is GAGVSQTPSNKVTEKGKYVELRCDPISGHTALYWYRQSLGQGPEFLIYFQGTGAADDSGLPNDRFFAVRPEGSVSTLKIQRTERGDSAVYLCASSPLAGGDEQFFGPGTRLTVL.

The CDR3 nucleotides are TGTGCCTTAGCAGGGGCCACTGAAGCTTTCTTT. Protein product: CALAGATEAFF. The rearrangement uses TRBV30 and TRBJ1-1, with D maybe TRBD1 (6 bases). Germline V gives CDR1 GTSNPN, CDR2 SVGIG (reference sequence). The CDR3 runs 11 residues. V lost 7 bases to trimming and J lost 4 bases, with 10 bases between them.

This chain connects TRBV5-1 to TRBJ2-3; possibly TRBD2 for D (5 bases). Germline V CDR1 and CDR2: SGHRS, YFSETQ. The CDR3 loop spans 13 amino acids. V lost 0 bases and J 11 bases, leaving 13 bases between the germline ends. The CDR3 spells CASSLETTREQYF. The CDR3 DNA reads TGCGCCAGCAGCTTGGAGACTACCCGGGAGCAGTATTTT.

The chain recombines TRBV7-2 with TRBJ1-2; 7 positions agree with TRBD1. The CDR3 loop spans 13 amino acids. The V segment lost 5 bases and the J segment 3 bases; nucleotides outside the gene matches: 3. The V gene's germline CDR1 is SGHTA and CDR2 FQGNSA. In nucleotides, the CDR3 is TGTGCCAGCAGCCGACAGGGAGACTATGGCTACACCTTC. Translating it yields CASSRQGDYGYTF.

CDR3: CAISEGREVGNYGYTF. CDR3 coding DNA: TGTGCCATCAGTGAGGGCAGGGAAGTGGGTAACTATGGCTACACCTTC. The gene calls are TRBV10-3 and TRBJ1-2; tentative D call: TRBD1 (5 bases). Trimming removed 2 bases from V and 1 base from J, with 14 bases in between. Germline CDR1 ENHRY, CDR2 SYGVKD. The CDR3 has 16 residues.